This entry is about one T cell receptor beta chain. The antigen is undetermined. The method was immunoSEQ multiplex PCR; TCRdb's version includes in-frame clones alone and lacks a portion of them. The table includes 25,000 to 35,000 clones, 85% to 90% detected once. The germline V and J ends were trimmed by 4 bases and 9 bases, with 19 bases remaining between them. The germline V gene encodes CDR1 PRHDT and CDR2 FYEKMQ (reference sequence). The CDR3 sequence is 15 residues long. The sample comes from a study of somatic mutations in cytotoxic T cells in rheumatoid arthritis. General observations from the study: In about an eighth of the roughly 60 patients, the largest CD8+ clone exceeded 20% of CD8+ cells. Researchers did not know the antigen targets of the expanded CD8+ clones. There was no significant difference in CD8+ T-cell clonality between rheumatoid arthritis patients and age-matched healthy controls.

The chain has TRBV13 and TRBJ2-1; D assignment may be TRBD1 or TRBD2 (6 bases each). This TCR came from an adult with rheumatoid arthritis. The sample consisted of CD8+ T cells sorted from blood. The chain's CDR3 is CASSCPGAGVAEQFF. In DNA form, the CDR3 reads TGTGCCAGCAGCTGTCCGGGGGCTGGGGTTGCTGAGCAGTTCTTC. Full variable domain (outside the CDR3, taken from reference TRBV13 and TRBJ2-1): AAGVIQSPRHLIKEKRETATLKCYPIPRHDTVYWYQQGPGQDPQFLISFYEKMQSDKGSIPDRFSAQQFSDYHSELNMSSLELGDSALYFCASSCPGAGVAEQFFGPGTRLTVL.